A selection of T cell receptor beta chains follows, all from one sample in a study of T cell responses to AZD1222 COVID-19 vaccine. Sequencing used immunoSEQ multiplex PCR; TCRdb keeps in-frame clones, though not all of them. The repertoire holds around 120,000 clones, with approximately 90% as singletons. Sample: peripheral blood, taken on day 0 of AZD1222 vaccination. These receptors all stem from an adult in good health. Both conserved end residues are part of each CDR3. A D gene is named only where the DNA matches it firmly. Clone sizes are given selectively: once, few, many, or a class where the clone is expanded.

d_call: NA
clone_size: NA
v_call: TRBV29-1
cdr3_aa: CSGAEGFGEQYF

d_call: NA
clone_size: NA
v_call: TRBV7-9
cdr3_aa: CASSLVGDTQYF

d_call: TRBD2
clone_size: NA
v_call: TRBV5-4
cdr3_aa: CASSSQFGTSDYNEQFF

d_call: TRBD1
clone_size: NA
v_call: TRBV5-4
cdr3_aa: CASSLQYPTPGGNEQFF

d_call: TRBD1
clone_size: NA
v_call: TRBV19
cdr3_aa: CASSYSGQDYEQYF

d_call: NA
clone_size: NA
v_call: TRBV4-3
cdr3_aa: CASSQDFLKAQFEQYF

d_call: NA
clone_size: NA
v_call: TRBV28
cdr3_aa: CASSHPWDSKETQYF

d_call: NA
clone_size: NA
v_call: TRBV6-5
cdr3_aa: CASSKGYYGYTF

d_call: TRBD1
clone_size: NA
v_call: TRBV18
cdr3_aa: CASSASDRVFEQPQHF

d_call: TRBD1
clone_size: NA
v_call: TRBV5-4
cdr3_aa: CASSGGQKPNTEAFF

d_call: TRBD1
clone_size: NA
v_call: TRBV6-5
cdr3_aa: CASSPQGGDYGYTF

d_call: NA
clone_size: once
v_call: TRBV6-5
cdr3_aa: CASSYQNPSVAFF

d_call: TRBD1
clone_size: NA
v_call: TRBV7-9
cdr3_aa: CASSSANPGQGRMNTEAFF

d_call: TRBD1
clone_size: NA
v_call: TRBV19
cdr3_aa: CASSIGGGGYNSPLHF

d_call: NA
clone_size: NA
v_call: TRBV4-1
cdr3_aa: CASSQEQNYGYTF

d_call: NA
clone_size: NA
v_call: TRBV7-9
cdr3_aa: CASSQTPGTIYNEQFF

d_call: TRBD1
clone_size: NA
v_call: TRBV10-3
cdr3_aa: CAISEPSTGSEQYF

d_call: NA
clone_size: NA
v_call: TRBV7-2
cdr3_aa: CASSLGAINYGYTF

d_call: TRBD1
clone_size: NA
v_call: TRBV20-1
cdr3_aa: CSASLGQGAYEKLFF

d_call: NA
clone_size: NA
v_call: TRBV3-1/TRBV3-2
cdr3_aa: CASSHPRGEPYF

d_call: NA
clone_size: NA
v_call: TRBV19
cdr3_aa: CASRPAGLGNQPQHF

d_call: NA
clone_size: NA
v_call: TRBV14
cdr3_aa: CASSSPIHNEQFF

d_call: NA
clone_size: NA
v_call: TRBV3-1/TRBV3-2
cdr3_aa: CASSQAPGSEQYF

d_call: TRBD1
clone_size: NA
v_call: TRBV28
cdr3_aa: CASSPPMTGVAGLHF

d_call: TRBD2
clone_size: NA
v_call: TRBV6-5
cdr3_aa: CASSSNPGLARQGQFF

d_call: NA
clone_size: once
v_call: TRBV6-5
cdr3_aa: CASSYGGGTNYGYTF

d_call: NA
clone_size: NA
v_call: TRBV24-1
cdr3_aa: CATVDVHGYTF

d_call: NA
clone_size: NA
v_call: TRBV7-2
cdr3_aa: CASSLSSGAYEQYF

d_call: NA
clone_size: once
v_call: TRBV14
cdr3_aa: CASSPMATGYGYTF

d_call: NA
clone_size: NA
v_call: TRBV4-3
cdr3_aa: CASSQDWGVQETQYF

d_call: NA
clone_size: NA
v_call: TRBV7-2
cdr3_aa: CASSSLVGGVNTEAFF

d_call: NA
clone_size: NA
v_call: TRBV10-2
cdr3_aa: CASSSLEGEDWGYTF

d_call: TRBD2
clone_size: NA
v_call: TRBV5-1
cdr3_aa: CASSTGLAGGPRQETQYF

d_call: NA
clone_size: NA
v_call: TRBV18
cdr3_aa: CASSPRPLWETQYF

d_call: NA
clone_size: NA
v_call: TRBV5-5
cdr3_aa: CASSGGGASYNEQFF

d_call: NA
clone_size: once
v_call: TRBV4-1
cdr3_aa: CASSQVAGDTIYGYTF

d_call: NA
clone_size: NA
v_call: TRBV20-1
cdr3_aa: CSASGILSGARNQPQHF

d_call: NA
clone_size: NA
v_call: TRBV27
cdr3_aa: CASSTGLSYEQYF

d_call: NA
clone_size: NA
v_call: TRBV9
cdr3_aa: CASSLRGVASTDTQYF

d_call: NA
clone_size: NA
v_call: TRBV14
cdr3_aa: CASSQDLGYAYGYTF